Listed below are T cell receptor beta chains from one sample, sequenced in a study of cytomegalovirus exposure and HLA in healthy donors. Assay: immunoSEQ multiplex PCR; the TCRdb copy retains only in-frame clones and omits some. This sample carries over 150,000 clones, around 80% of them seen once, and the ten largest clones take about 2.9%. Sequencing input: PBMCs. These receptors all come from a woman aged 45-65 years in good health and CMV-seropositive. Each CDR3 is given with its conserved first and last residue. D genes are given only for firm matches. Part of the rows lack a size; the others show once, few, many or a class for expanded clones.

V gene	J gene	D gene	clone size	CDR3 DNA	CDR3 protein
TRBV5-1	TRBJ1-2	.	.	TGCGCCAGCAGCTTCACGGGTCCTTCTGGGGGCTACACCTTC	CASSFTGPSGGYTF
TRBV5-4	TRBJ2-6	TRBD2	.	TGTGCCAGCAGCTTGGGGGGACTAGCGGGAGGTGGTGGGGCCAACGGCCTGACTTTC	CASSLGGLAGGGGANGLTF
TRBV6-5	TRBJ1-1	.	.	TGTGCCAGCAGTTACGGGACAACTGAAGCTTTCTTT	CASSYGTTEAFF
TRBV12-5	TRBJ2-2	TRBD1	.	TGTGCTAGTGGTCCTCCCGGACAGGGGTCGTACGCGAGTACCGGGGAGCTGTTTTTT	CASGPPGQGSYASTGELFF
TRBV12-5	TRBJ2-1	.	.	TGTGCTAGTGGCCCTAGCCCGGCCAACGAGCAGTTCTTC	CASGPSPANEQFF
TRBV6-1	TRBJ2-7	.	.	TGTGCCAGCAGTGCTAAGGGGGGGCCGGGGCTAGGCCTCTACGAGCAGTACTTC	CASSAKGGPGLGLYEQYF
TRBV5-5	TRBJ2-4	TRBD1	.	TGTGCCAGCAGCTTGAGGGGACAGGGGAACATTCAGTACTTC	CASSLRGQGNIQYF
TRBV19	TRBJ2-6	TRBD1	.	TGTGCCAGTAGTTGGACAGGGGGCGAGGTCTTTGGGGCCAACGTCCTGACTTTC	CASSWTGGEVFGANVLTF
TRBV18	TRBJ2-1	TRBD2	.	TGTGCCAGCTCACCTGGGGGGGCCTACAATGAGCAGTTCTTC	CASSPGGAYNEQFF
TRBV10-3	TRBJ1-5	TRBD1	few	TGTGCCATCAGTGAGTCTACAGGGGGCCAGCCCCAGCATTTT	CAISESTGGQPQHF
TRBV4-2	TRBJ2-2	TRBD1	.	TGTGCCAGCAGCCAAGATGGGGACAGGCTTACCCCCGGGGAGCTGTTTTTT	CASSQDGDRLTPGELFF
TRBV29-1	TRBJ1-3	TRBD1	once	TGCAGCGTTCCGGGACAGGGAAGAAACACCATATATTTT	CSVPGQGRNTIYF
TRBV7-2	TRBJ1-2	.	.	TGTGCCAGCAGCTTATGGGGGCTGGATGGCTACACCTTC	CASSLWGLDGYTF
TRBV27	TRBJ1-4	.	.	TGTGCCAGCAGTCCCATCCTCAGGGTAAGGGATGAAAAACTGTTTTTT	CASSPILRVRDEKLFF
TRBV30	TRBJ2-7	.	once	TGTGCCTGGAGTGTTCAGGCAGCCTACGAGCAGTACTTC	CAWSVQAAYEQYF
TRBV15	TRBJ2-7	TRBD1	.	TGTGCCACCAGCAATCAGGGGGCGCTGACCTACGAGCAGTACTTC	CATSNQGALTYEQYF
TRBV11-2	TRBJ2-3	.	few	TGTGCCAGCAGCTTGGACGGGAGCGGGAGCACAGATACGCAGTATTTT	CASSLDGSGSTDTQYF
TRBV11-3	TRBJ2-7	TRBD1	.	TGTGCCAGCAGCCACGCAGGGGGCTGGGACGAGCAGTACTTC	CASSHAGGWDEQYF
TRBV10-3	TRBJ2-7	.	few	TGTGCCATCAGTGAAGGGCAGGGGGGAGAGCAGTACTTC	CAISEGQGGEQYF
TRBV5-1	TRBJ1-1	TRBD1	.	TGCGCCAGCAGCTCCGACAGGGCCAACACTGAAGCTTTCTTT	CASSSDRANTEAFF
TRBV5-6	TRBJ2-7	TRBD1	.	TGTGCCAGCAGCTTACTGCCGGGACAGCGTCGCGAGCAGTACTTC	CASSLLPGQRREQYF
TRBV9	TRBJ1-2	TRBD1	few	TGTGCCAGCAGCGCTCTCCGGTGGGGACAGGGGGCAAATGGCTACACCTTC	CASSALRWGQGANGYTF
TRBV10-3	TRBJ2-5	TRBD1	.	TGTGCCATCAGTGATTCTCGGTTAGGGACAGGGGGAGAGACCCAGTACTTC	CAISDSRLGTGGETQYF
TRBV11-3	TRBJ1-1	.	few	TGTGCCAGCAGCTTAGAGGAGGGGTGGATTGGGGCGAACACTGAAGCTTTCTTT	CASSLEEGWIGANTEAFF
TRBV18	TRBJ2-1	.	.	TGTGCCAGCTCACCAAGAACAAATGAGCAGTTCTTC	CASSPRTNEQFF
TRBV5-1	TRBJ2-3	.	.	TGCGCCAGCTCCCAGGGACACGGAGGAGGAGATACGCAGTATTTT	CASSQGHGGGDTQYF
TRBV7-2	TRBJ2-3	.	.	TGTGCCAGCAGCTTAATGGGAGGTGCAGATACGCAGTATTTT	CASSLMGGADTQYF
TRBV10-3	TRBJ2-5	TRBD2	.	TGTGCCGTCACTAGCGGAAGCCAAGAGACCCAGTACTTC	CAVTSGSQETQYF
TRBV2	TRBJ2-3	.	.	TGTGCCAGCAGCTTCTCCCGCACAGATACGCAGTATTTT	CASSFSRTDTQYF
TRBV9	TRBJ1-5	TRBD1	.	TGTGCCAGCAGCGTAGGGGGACAGCATAATCAGCCCCAGCATTTT	CASSVGGQHNQPQHF
TRBV30	TRBJ1-2	TRBD1	few	TGTGCCTGGAGTGCACAGGGGGCCTATGGCTACACCTTC	CAWSAQGAYGYTF
TRBV7-7	TRBJ2-5	TRBD2	.	TGTGCTAGCAGCCCCGGGGCCGGGGGGGATCAAGAGACCCAGTACTTC	CASSPGAGGDQETQYF
TRBV7-9	TRBJ1-2	.	.	TGTGCCAGCAGCTTAGGTTATTCTGGCTACACCTTC	CASSLGYSGYTF
TRBV19	TRBJ1-5	TRBD1	once	TGTGCCAGTAGTGGACAGGGGGCCTATCAGCCCCAGCATTTT	CASSGQGAYQPQHF
TRBV6-6	TRBJ2-1	TRBD2	.	TGTGCCAGCAGTTACAGGCGGGAGGGCCTCTACAATGAGCAGTTCTTC	CASSYRREGLYNEQFF
TRBV2	TRBJ2-5	TRBD2	.	TGTGCCGGAGGACTAGCCCAAGAGACCCAGTACTTC	CAGGLAQETQYF
TRBV19	TRBJ2-3	TRBD1	few	TGTGCCAGTAGTAAGGCCTCTTCCGGGACAGGGGTCTACACAGATACGCAGTATTTT	CASSKASSGTGVYTDTQYF
TRBV10-1	TRBJ1-1	.	.	TGCGCCAGCAGTGAGTCCTCCCTGGGCTTGAACACTGAAGCTTTCTTT	CASSESSLGLNTEAFF
TRBV7-2	TRBJ1-2	.	.	TGTGCCAGCAGCCCGGACAGATCGCGTGGCTACACCTTC	CASSPDRSRGYTF
TRBV21-1	TRBJ2-2	.	.	TGTGCCAGCCCCGGGTCCAAGGAAACCGGGGAGCTGTTTTTT	CASPGSKETGELFF
TRBV7-9	TRBJ2-1	.	.	TGTGCCTCCGAGGAGGACGATGAGCAGTTCTTC	CASEEDDEQFF
TRBV19	TRBJ1-6	.	.	TGTGCCACCCTAGGGGGAGGCGGGGGAAATTCACCCCTCCACTTT	CATLGGGGGNSPLHF
TRBV11-2	TRBJ1-2	.	.	TGTGCCAGCAGCCGATGGGGGGGGATCAGCTATGGCTACACCTTC	CASSRWGGISYGYTF
TRBV27	TRBJ2-5	.	.	TGTGCCAGCAGTTGGGCAGGGGAAGAGACCCAGTACTTC	CASSWAGEETQYF
TRBV29-1	TRBJ2-7	TRBD1	.	TGCAGCGTTGAAGACCCCTGGACAGGGAGTAGCGAGCAGTACTTC	CSVEDPWTGSSEQYF
TRBV18	TRBJ2-7	.	.	TGTGCCAGCTCACCTTGGAGGGATTACGAGCAGTACTTC	CASSPWRDYEQYF
TRBV9	TRBJ2-5	.	.	TGTGCCAGCAGCGTAGGGTCAGGGTGGGCCCAGTACTTC	CASSVGSGWAQYF
TRBV30	TRBJ1-5	TRBD1	few	TGTGCCTGGAGTGCGGGACAGGGGGCTTTAAGAGGTCAGCCCCAGCATTTT	CAWSAGQGALRGQPQHF
TRBV2	TRBJ1-5	.	.	TGTGCCAGCGGCCCCACAGGGACGAGTCAGCCCCAGCATTTT	CASGPTGTSQPQHF
TRBV5-6	TRBJ2-5	TRBD2	.	TGTGCCAGCAGCTTTGTAGCGGGAACTGGAGAGACCCAGTACTTC	CASSFVAGTGETQYF
TRBV6-6	TRBJ2-7	.	.	TGTGCCAGCAGTTACGGGGCCCCGGGCGAGCAGTACTTC	CASSYGAPGEQYF
TRBV5-1	TRBJ2-6	TRBD1	.	TGCGCCAGCAGCTTCTACCCGGGACAGTCTGGGGCCAACGTCCTGACTTTC	CASSFYPGQSGANVLTF
TRBV5-4	TRBJ1-1	TRBD1	.	TGTGCCAGCAGCTTCGGACAGGGGGACACTGAAGCTTTCTTT	CASSFGQGDTEAFF
TRBV18	TRBJ2-7	TRBD1	.	TGTGCCAGCTCAAGGGCCGGGACAGGGAGCTCCTACGAGCAGTACTTC	CASSRAGTGSSYEQYF
TRBV10-3	TRBJ2-7	TRBD1	.	TGTGCCATCAGTGAGGACAGGGAAGTACACGAGCAGTACTTC	CAISEDREVHEQYF